This TCR beta chain was captured in a study of T-cell reconstitution after alpha-beta-depleted transplantation in children. Broader study findings: Most T-cell counts and diversity one year after the transplant came from T cells that were newly produced.

Points on this clonotype: The target antigen is unknown.

V lost 2 bases and J lost 8; bases outside the gene matches: 27. The CDR3 covers 21 residues. It was with unique molecular identifiers that the TCRbeta library was prepared. TCRdb itself ran the PCR reads through MiXCR, one entry per CDR3 protein. The sample contains about 870,000 distinct CDR3 sequences, 16% of which appear only once. The clonotype originates from a male patient aged 10 to 17 who had a stem cell transplant for acute lymphoblastic leukemia, so the T cells may come from the graft donor. The source was PBMCs, mostly from graft donor cells, collected 360 days after TCRalphabeta/CD19-depleted stem cell transplant. The genes are TRBV23-1 and TRBJ2-4, with 7 bases fitting TRBD1. TRBV23-1 carries the ORF label, with uncertain function. The CDR3 bases are TGCGCCAGCAGTCAAGCAATGACCGTATGGACAGGATACGACCCGAGGGACATTCAGTACTTC. Its translation: CASSQAMTVWTGYDPRDIQYF.